A selection of T cell receptor beta chains follows, all from one sample in a study of OX40 agonist ivuxolimab in advanced cancers. TCRdb's table, derived via immunoSEQ multiplex PCR, lists solely in-frame clones and lacks some. The repertoire holds tens of thousands of clones, with about nine tenths as singletons. The sequenced sample was CD4+ or CD8+ T cells sorted from blood, obtained in a trial of the OX40 agonist ivuxolimab. These receptors were obtained from an adult with an advanced solid tumor such as melanoma, head and neck, liver or kidney cancer. CDR3s include the opening cysteine and the closing phenylalanine or tryptophan. The D gene is left open where the match is weak. Expanded clones get a size class; other rows say once, few or many, or leave the size out.

cdr3_aa	cdr3_nt	v_call	j_call	clone_size	d_call
CASSYDLSTDTQYF	TGTGCCAGCAGTTACGACCTTAGCACAGATACGCAGTATTTT	TRBV6-6	TRBJ2-3	NA	NA
CASTLSGNTIYF	TGTGCCTCAACGCTCTCTGGAAACACCATATATTTT	TRBV30	TRBJ1-3	NA	NA
CASRKQGNNQPQHF	TGTGCCAGCAGAAAACAGGGGAACAATCAGCCCCAGCATTTT	TRBV28	TRBJ1-5	NA	TRBD1
CASLGLLEAFF	TGTGCCAGTTTGGGGCTGCTTGAGGCTTTCTTT	TRBV19	TRBJ1-1	once	NA
CASSSVGGHSGETQYF	TGTGCCAGCAGTTCTGTGGGGGGGCATTCGGGAGAGACCCAGTACTTC	TRBV5-6	TRBJ2-5	NA	NA
CASSFGQGRADTEAFF	TGTGCCAGCAGCTTCGGACAGGGGAGAGCTGACACTGAAGCTTTCTTT	TRBV5-6	TRBJ1-1	NA	TRBD1
CASSLGAISGNTIYF	TGTGCCAGCAGCTTAGGGGCGATATCTGGAAACACCATATATTTT	TRBV7-9	TRBJ1-3	NA	NA
CSVSTGGNYGYTF	TGCAGCGTTTCCACAGGGGGCAACTATGGCTACACCTTC	TRBV29-1	TRBJ1-2	NA	TRBD1
CASSLEARRGYGYTF	TGTGCCAGCAGCTTAGAAGCCCGCCGGGGCTATGGCTACACCTTC	TRBV7-2	TRBJ1-2	NA	NA
CASSSPHGATETQYF	TGTGCCAGCAGCTCCCCCCACGGGGCAACTGAGACCCAGTACTTC	TRBV5-4	TRBJ2-5	NA	NA
CASSLDRAGDQPQHF	TGTGCCAGCAGTTTAGACAGGGCGGGTGATCAGCCCCAGCATTTT	TRBV28	TRBJ1-5	NA	TRBD1
CASSWRAGTANSPLHF	TGTGCCAGCAGTTGGAGGGCCGGGACAGCTAATTCACCCCTCCACTTT	TRBV6-5	TRBJ1-6	NA	TRBD1
CASSFTPRRGLSTEAFF	TGTGCCAGCAGCTTCACACCCAGGCGGGGACTGAGCACTGAAGCTTTCTTT	TRBV5-4	TRBJ1-1	NA	NA
CASRRVGDIQYF	TGTGCCAGCAGAAGGGTTGGGGACATTCAGTACTTC	TRBV27	TRBJ2-4	NA	NA
CAIRMDRGDNTGELFF	TGTGCCATCAGGATGGACAGGGGGGATAACACCGGGGAGCTGTTTTTT	TRBV10-3	TRBJ2-2	NA	TRBD1
CASSAYRVDEQYF	TGTGCCAGCAGTGCGTACAGGGTAGACGAGCAGTACTTC	TRBV6-1	TRBJ2-7	once	NA
CASSHSAANSYNEQFF	TGTGCCAGCAGCCATTCAGCGGCAAACTCCTACAATGAGCAGTTCTTC	TRBV11-2	TRBJ2-1	NA	NA
CASSLTGGSGELFF	TGTGCCAGCAGCCTGACAGGGGGGTCCGGGGAGCTGTTTTTT	TRBV2	TRBJ2-2	NA	TRBD1
CASSQGAVYEQYF	TGTGCCAGCTCACAGGGGGCGGTTTACGAGCAGTACTTC	TRBV2	TRBJ2-7	few	TRBD1
CASGSGGADTQYF	TGTGCCAGTGGCAGCGGGGGGGCAGATACGCAGTATTTT	TRBV6-1	TRBJ2-3	once	TRBD2
CASSLDPGGETQYF	TGTGCCAGCAGCTTAGATCCAGGAGGAGAGACCCAGTACTTC	TRBV7-2	TRBJ2-5	NA	NA
CASSQDGGGSPSYEQYF	TGTGCCAGCAGCCAAGATGGGGGGGGATCCCCCTCCTACGAGCAGTACTTC	TRBV4-2	TRBJ2-7	once	TRBD2
CASSFQQGSSPLHF	TGTGCCAGCAGTTTTCAACAGGGATCTTCACCCCTCCACTTT	TRBV27	TRBJ1-6	once	NA
CAWSVPPQETQYF	TGTGCCTGGAGTGTCCCCCCCCAAGAGACCCAGTACTTC	TRBV30	TRBJ2-5	NA	NA
CASSRGDGSYNEQFF	TGTGCCAGCAGCCGTGGGGACGGTTCGTACAATGAGCAGTTCTTC	TRBV7-3	TRBJ2-1	once	NA
CASSQVGAYEQYF	TGTGCCAGCAGCCAAGTAGGGGCCTACGAGCAGTACTTC	TRBV14	TRBJ2-7	NA	NA
CASSLGPRRPGRVYNEQFF	TGTGCCAGCAGTTTGGGGCCTCGTAGGCCAGGCCGCGTCTACAATGAGCAGTTCTTC	TRBV27	TRBJ2-1	NA	NA
CASSLSTGRAEAFF	TGTGCCAGCAGCCTCTCAACAGGGCGCGCTGAAGCTTTCTTT	TRBV7-9	TRBJ1-1	NA	NA
CASSVNFQETQYF	TGTGCCAGCAGTGTCAACTTCCAAGAGACCCAGTACTTC	TRBV2	TRBJ2-5	NA	NA
CASSVDRNSYEQYF	TGTGCCAGCAGCGTAGACAGAAACTCCTACGAGCAGTACTTC	TRBV9	TRBJ2-7	few	NA
CASSLGDRALVDTQYF	TGCGCCAGCAGCTTGGGGGACAGGGCTTTAGTAGATACGCAGTATTTT	TRBV5-1	TRBJ2-3	once	TRBD1
CASSLGPGIIYEQYF	TGCGCCAGCAGCTTGGGTCCAGGGATCATTTACGAGCAGTACTTC	TRBV5-1	TRBJ2-7	NA	NA
CASMSGLNTEAFF	TGTGCCAGCATGTCGGGGTTAAACACTGAAGCTTTCTTT	TRBV2	TRBJ1-1	NA	NA
CASSGGYGGGYTF	TGTGCCAGCAGTGGGGGGTACGGTGGTGGCTACACCTTC	TRBV2	TRBJ1-2	NA	NA
CASSKAGGSSYEQYF	TGTGCCAGCAGCAAAGCGGGGGGCAGCTCCTACGAGCAGTACTTC	TRBV21-1	TRBJ2-7	NA	NA
CAWRTSGGSETQYF	TGTGCCTGGAGGACTAGCGGGGGGTCTGAGACCCAGTACTTC	TRBV30	TRBJ2-5	NA	TRBD2
CASSVDPLDYGYTF	TGTGCCAGCAGCGTGGACCCGCTGGACTATGGCTACACCTTC	TRBV7-3	TRBJ1-2	NA	NA
CASSLRGGYEKLFF	TGTGCCAGCAGCCTCAGGGGGGGATATGAAAAACTGTTTTTT	TRBV7-2	TRBJ1-4	NA	TRBD1